Sequencing of this T cell receptor beta chain was carried out in a study of blood T cell repertoires in COVID-19 (dated by TCRdb to 2018 to 2020). About the investigation overall: Collaborator samples came from the United States, Italy and Spain and covered acute and convalescent phases of COVID-19. Samples were obtained from the ongoing ImmuneRACE study (first 160 participants) and from over 1,000 subjects provided by 6 global collaborators. The repertoires were released in a freely available public database meant as a resource for research on the immune response to SARS-CoV-2. The sample metadata nearly always contained a de-identified subject ID, COVID-19 status, age in years and sex. Where HLA class I and class II types were available, the types were taken from metadata supplied by the sample provider, not from assay-based typing. The dataset comprised deeply sampled blood TCRbeta repertoires from subjects exposed to, actively infected with, or recovered from COVID-19. The material from the prospective study consisted of cDNA or gDNA derived from T cells, B-cell-depleted T cells, or PBMCs. The full study reports these points: How much clinical and demographic metadata was included differed by source and by participant, and the metadata was provided uncurated.

TCRbeta CDR3 regions were amplified from genomic DNA using the immunoSEQ Assay, a bias-controlled multiplex PCR. From the authors' description of their analysis: The number of nucleated cells in each sample was estimated by amplification of reference gene primers within the assay. To quantify the absolute abundance of each unique TCRbeta CDR3 rearrangement, sequence reads were collapsed and filtered. For each sample, productive Simpson clonality was calculated by taking the square root of Simpson's diversity index across productive rearrangements. Drawn from immuneACCESS, this table holds only the in-frame rearrangements with V and J called that TCRdb kept. Clones are partly lost; checked studies trace under half to an unresolved V gene and leave the rest unexplained. V and J calls and clone size come straight from that table; D and trimming were deduced from the DNA. Present in this sample are some 330,000 clones, about four fifths of which were seen just once. The ten largest account for 5.1% of the sample.

In the germline V gene (reference sequence), CDR1 corresponds to LGHDT and CDR2 to YNNKEL. The junction shows trimming of 2 bases on V and 0 bases on J, and the gene matches do not reach 9 bases of it. The CDR3 has 17 amino acids, counting the end cysteine and phenylalanine. Just the 51-base CDR3 DNA is kept, in frame starting at base 1. Participants in the prospective study were enrolled through a virtual design, were aged about 18 to 100 years, and lived in roughly 26 United States geographic areas. In the prospective study, cohorts were assigned on the basis of participant-reported clinical history obtained from a screening survey and a study questionnaire. For ImmuneRACE Cohort 3, a participant was defined as recovered based on two consecutive negative NP/OP PCR tests, clearance by a healthcare professional, or resolution of symptoms. In the prospective study, mobile phlebotomists collected whole blood, serum and a nasopharyngeal or oropharyngeal swab from each participant. Prospective study participants could optionally give additional blood draws and questionnaires over an approximately 2-month period. Before DNA extraction, prospective study blood samples were shipped either frozen or at room temperature.

With regard to this clone: Its recognized antigen is unknown. Nothing much larger sits one base from this clone, and base qualities are not available.

Material for sequencing was PBMCs or T cells enriched from blood (not recorded which). This sequence originates from a woman aged 50 to 60 who had recovered from COVID-19. This sequence uses TRBV3-1 (or the pseudogene TRBV3-2) and TRBJ1-1, and 7 junction bases match TRBD1. The DNA reads as follows: TGTGCCAGCAGCCAAACCTCTCGGACAGGACTGAACACTGAAGCTTTCTTT. Its protein is CASSQTSRTGLNTEAFF.